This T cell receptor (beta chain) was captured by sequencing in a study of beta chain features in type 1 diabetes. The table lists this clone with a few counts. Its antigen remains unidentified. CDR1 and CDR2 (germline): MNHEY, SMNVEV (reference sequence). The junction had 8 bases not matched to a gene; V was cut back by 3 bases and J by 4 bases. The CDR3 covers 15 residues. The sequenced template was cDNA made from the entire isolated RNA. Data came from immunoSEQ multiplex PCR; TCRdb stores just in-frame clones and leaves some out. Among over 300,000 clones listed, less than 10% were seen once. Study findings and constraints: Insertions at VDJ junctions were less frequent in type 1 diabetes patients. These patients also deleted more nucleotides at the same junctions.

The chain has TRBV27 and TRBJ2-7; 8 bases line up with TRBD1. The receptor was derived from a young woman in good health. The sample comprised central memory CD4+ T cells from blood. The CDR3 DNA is TGTGCCAGCAGTTTGTACAGGGGGGCAGGGTACGAGCAGTACTTC. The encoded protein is CASSLYRGAGYEQYF.